The T cell receptor (beta chain) described here comes from a study of blood T cell repertoires in COVID-19. Participants spanned ages about 18 to 95 years and resided in roughly 22 US areas. Cohort assignment relied on participant-reported clinical history. This CDR3 region has 16 residues. Trimming left V 3 bases short and J 4 bases short, with 20 bases between. Germline CDR1 is DFQATT and CDR2 is SNEGSKA (reference sequence). TCRdb's table, derived via immunoSEQ multiplex PCR, lists solely in-frame clones and lacks some. The sample holds about 250,000 clones, 65% to 90% seen once. This clone appeared a single time.

The clonotype originates from a man aged 40-55 years who had recovered from COVID-19. Sequencing used PBMCs or T cells enriched from blood (not recorded which). The rearrangement links TRBV20-1 to TRBJ2-3, with D perhaps TRBD2 (5 bases). This CDR3 reads CSASGRSGLISDTQYF. The CDR3 region has the DNA TGCAGTGCTAGTGGGCGGAGCGGTCTGATCTCAGATACGCAGTATTTT.